Below, one T cell receptor (beta chain) is given with its context. The target antigen is unknown. Samples were taken several times over chemoradiotherapy. The data originate from a study of chemoradiotherapy in HPV16-positive cancers. General study results and limits: During treatment, candidate HPV-specific clones and E7-related motifs expanded in tumor. Better recurrence-free survival went with HPV-responsive T-cell expansion in HPV16-positive patients.

The germline V and J ends were trimmed by 5 bases and 4 bases, with 15 bases remaining between them. The germline gives CDR1 SQVTM, CDR2 ANQGSEA. CDR3 length: 14 residues. The data were produced by immunoSEQ multiplex PCR, yet TCRdb's version contains in-frame clones alone and is incomplete. Of some 28,000 clones listed, approximately 80% are singletons. This clonotype was obtained from a human donor with HPV-associated anogenital cancer. The chain joins TRBV29-1 to TRBJ2-1, with a possible D match to TRBD2 (6 bases). The sample was blood, taken from a patient who underwent chemoradiotherapy. CDR3 in DNA: TGCAGCGTTTGTTACCGGGACTTATACAATGAGCAGTTCTTC. Amino acid sequence: CSVCYRDLYNEQFF.